This T cell receptor beta chain was observed in a study of blood T cell repertoires in COVID-19. Trimming cost V 4 bases and J 4 bases, with 19 bases left between them. Germline values: CDR1 SEHNR, CDR2 FQNEAQ (reference sequence). The CDR3 has 16 amino acids. Sequencing was performed with immunoSEQ multiplex PCR; in TCRdb, only in-frame clones are kept and a portion is missing. The data hold 300,000 to 400,000 clones, with around 85% observed a single time. The material sequenced was peripheral blood. The rearrangement joins TRBV7-9 to TRBJ1-1; possible D gene TRBD1, 6 bases. The receptor comes from a human donor in a cohort sampled during active COVID-19. The CDR3 bases are TGTGCCAGCAGCTCAAGGACAGCGGGACGAGGCACTGAAGCTTTCTTT. Its translation is CASSSRTAGRGTEAFF.